This TCR beta chain is from a study of cytomegalovirus exposure and HLA in healthy donors. Findings and limits, study-wide: Rare TCR sequences dominated, though some public TCRs recurred in many donors.

PCR was performed using 60 Vbeta and 13 Jbeta primers. The protocol was immunoSEQ multiplex PCR, while the TCRdb copy is restricted to in-frame clones and leaves out a portion. Altogether under 100,000 clones are present, approximately 60% being singletons, with the ten largest covering about 5.4%. This clone was seen a few times. Its specificity is not known. As for the donors, each was a healthy bone marrow donor. At the time of sampling, donors were nominally healthy, though unrecorded immune exposures were likely. The CDR3 totals 14 residues. Trimming removed 8 bases from V and 1 base from J; junction bases left unmatched: 6. Germline V gene data show CDR1 as GTSNPN and CDR2 as SVGIG (reference sequence).

The clonotype originates from a woman aged 30 to 39 in good health and CMV-seropositive. Sequenced: PBMCs. The J gene is TRBJ1-1, the V gene TRBV30; 11 positions agree with TRBD1. CDR3: CAIGQGAANTEAFF. For the CDR3, the DNA is TGTGCCATTGGACAGGGGGCTGCGAACACTGAAGCTTTCTTT.